This T cell receptor beta chain was captured in a study of blood T cell repertoires in COVID-19. On the study more broadly: Collection of acute and convalescent COVID-19 samples took place in the United States, Italy and Spain. The cDNA or gDNA used as material had been derived from T cells, B-cell-depleted T cells, or PBMCs.

Assay: immunoSEQ multiplex PCR; the TCRdb copy retains only in-frame clones and omits some. The sample has some 62,000 clones; just over 85% are singletons. Germline values: CDR1 MNHEY, CDR2 SVGAGI. Trimming pared 6 bases from V and 2 bases from J, leaving 13 bases between. The CDR3 loop spans 14 amino acids. This sequence joins TRBV6-5 and TRBJ2-5, with a tentative D call TRBD2 (6 bases). This receptor was obtained from a human donor in a cohort sampled during active COVID-19. Specimen: peripheral blood. The CDR3 loop reads CASRPRLVQETQYF. DNA of the CDR3: TGTGCCAGCAGACCCAGACTAGTTCAAGAGACCCAGTACTTC.